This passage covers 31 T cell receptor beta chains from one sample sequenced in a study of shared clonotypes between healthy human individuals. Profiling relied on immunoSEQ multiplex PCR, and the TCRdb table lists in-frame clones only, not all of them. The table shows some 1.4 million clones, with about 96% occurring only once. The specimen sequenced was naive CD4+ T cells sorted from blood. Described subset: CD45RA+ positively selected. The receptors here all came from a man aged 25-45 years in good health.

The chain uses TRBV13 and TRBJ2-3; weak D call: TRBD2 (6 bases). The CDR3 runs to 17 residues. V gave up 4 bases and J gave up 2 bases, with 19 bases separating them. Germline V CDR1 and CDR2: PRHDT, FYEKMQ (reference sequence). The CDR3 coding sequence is TGTGCCAGCAGCTCCGGCGGGATCCGGGCTTTCACAGATACGCAGTATTTT. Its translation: CASSSGGIRAFTDTQYF.

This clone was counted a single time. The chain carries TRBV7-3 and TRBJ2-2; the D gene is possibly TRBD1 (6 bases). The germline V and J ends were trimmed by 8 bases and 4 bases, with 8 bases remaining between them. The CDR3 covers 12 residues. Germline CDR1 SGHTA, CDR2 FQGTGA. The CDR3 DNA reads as TGTGCCAGCGGCAGGGGCACCGGGGAGCTGTTTTTT. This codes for CASGRGTGELFF.

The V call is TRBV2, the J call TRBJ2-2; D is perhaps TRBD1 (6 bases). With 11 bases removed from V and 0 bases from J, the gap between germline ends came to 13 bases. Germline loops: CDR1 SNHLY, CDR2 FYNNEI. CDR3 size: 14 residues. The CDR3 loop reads CAASRTANTGELFF. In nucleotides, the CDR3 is TGTGCCGCAAGTAGGACAGCGAACACCGGGGAGCTGTTTTTT.

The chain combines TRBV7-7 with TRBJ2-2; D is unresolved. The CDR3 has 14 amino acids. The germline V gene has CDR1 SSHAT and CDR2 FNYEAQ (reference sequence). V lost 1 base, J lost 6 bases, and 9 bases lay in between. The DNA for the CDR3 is TGTGCCAGCAGCTTAGAGCTCTGGTCCGGGGAGCTGTTTTTT. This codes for CASSLELWSGELFF.

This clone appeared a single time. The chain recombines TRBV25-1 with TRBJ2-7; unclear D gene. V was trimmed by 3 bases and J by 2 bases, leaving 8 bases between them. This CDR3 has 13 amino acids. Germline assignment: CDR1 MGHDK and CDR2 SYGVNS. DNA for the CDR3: TGTGCCAGCAGTGACCCCCAGACCTACGAGCAGTACTTC. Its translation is CASSDPQTYEQYF.

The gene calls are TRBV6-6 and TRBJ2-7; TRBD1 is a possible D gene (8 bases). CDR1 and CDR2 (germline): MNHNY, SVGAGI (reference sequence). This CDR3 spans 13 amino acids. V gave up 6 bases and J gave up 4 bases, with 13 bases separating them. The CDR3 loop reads CASRQGGLYEQYF. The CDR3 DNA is TGTGCCAGCAGACAGGGGGGGCTTTACGAGCAGTACTTC.

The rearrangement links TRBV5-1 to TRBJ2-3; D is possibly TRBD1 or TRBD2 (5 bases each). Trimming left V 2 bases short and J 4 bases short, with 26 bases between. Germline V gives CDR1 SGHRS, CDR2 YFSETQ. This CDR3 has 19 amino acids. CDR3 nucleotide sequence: TGCGCCAGCAGCTTAGGGATGGGGGAAGGGATGCGTTTACCAGATACGCAGTATTTT. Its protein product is CASSLGMGEGMRLPDTQYF.

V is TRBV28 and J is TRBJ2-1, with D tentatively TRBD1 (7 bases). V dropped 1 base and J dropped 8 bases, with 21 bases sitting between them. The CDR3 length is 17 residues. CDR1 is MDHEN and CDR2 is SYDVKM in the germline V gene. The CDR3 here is CASSLYTWRGRRDEQFF. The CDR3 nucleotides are TGTGCCAGCAGTTTATACACCTGGAGGGGGCGGAGGGATGAGCAGTTCTTC.

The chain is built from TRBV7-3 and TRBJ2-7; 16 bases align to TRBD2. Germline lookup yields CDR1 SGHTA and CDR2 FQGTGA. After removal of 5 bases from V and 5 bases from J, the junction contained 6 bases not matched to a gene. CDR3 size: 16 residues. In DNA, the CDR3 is TGTGCCAGCAGCCACGGGACTAGCGGGAGGGCCCACGAGCAGTACTTC. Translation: CASSHGTSGRAHEQYF. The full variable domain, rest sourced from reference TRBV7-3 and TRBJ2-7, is GAGVSQTPSNKVTEKGKYVELRCDPISGHTALYWYRQSLGQGPEFLIYFQGTGAADDSGLPNDRFFAVRPEGSVSTLKIQRTERGDSAVYLCASSHGTSGRAHEQYFGPGTRLTVT.

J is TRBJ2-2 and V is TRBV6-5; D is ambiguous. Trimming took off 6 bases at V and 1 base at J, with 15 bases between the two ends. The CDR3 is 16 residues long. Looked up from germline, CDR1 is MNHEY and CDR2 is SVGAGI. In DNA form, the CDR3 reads TGTGCCAGCAGCTACCTCCCGGGCATGAACACCGGGGAGCTGTTTTTT. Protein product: CASSYLPGMNTGELFF.

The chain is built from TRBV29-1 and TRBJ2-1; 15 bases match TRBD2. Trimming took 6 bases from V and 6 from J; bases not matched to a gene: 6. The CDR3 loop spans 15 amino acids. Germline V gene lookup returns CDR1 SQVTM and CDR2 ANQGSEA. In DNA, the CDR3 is TGCAGCGTACAGGGGACTAGCGGGAGGACCAATGAGCAGTTCTTC. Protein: CSVQGTSGRTNEQFF.

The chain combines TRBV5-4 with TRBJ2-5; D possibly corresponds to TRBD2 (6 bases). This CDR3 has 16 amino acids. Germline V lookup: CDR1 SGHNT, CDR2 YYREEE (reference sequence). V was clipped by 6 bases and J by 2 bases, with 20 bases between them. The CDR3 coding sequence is TGTGCCAGCACCGATAGGAGGGGTAAGGAGCAAGAGACCCAGTACTTC. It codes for CASTDRRGKEQETQYF.

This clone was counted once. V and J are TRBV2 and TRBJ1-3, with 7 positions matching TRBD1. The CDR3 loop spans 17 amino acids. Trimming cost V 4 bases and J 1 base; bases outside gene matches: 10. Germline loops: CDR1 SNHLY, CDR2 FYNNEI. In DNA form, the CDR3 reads TGTGCCAGCAGTGCGGCAGGGGGGATCATTTCTGGAAACACCATATATTTT. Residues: CASSAAGGIISGNTIYF.

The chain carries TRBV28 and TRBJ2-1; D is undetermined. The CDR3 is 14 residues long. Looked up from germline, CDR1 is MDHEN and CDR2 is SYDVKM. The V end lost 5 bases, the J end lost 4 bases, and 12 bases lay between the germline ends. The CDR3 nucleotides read TGTGCCAGCAGTCCGGACGAGACATACAATGAGCAGTTCTTC. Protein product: CASSPDETYNEQFF.

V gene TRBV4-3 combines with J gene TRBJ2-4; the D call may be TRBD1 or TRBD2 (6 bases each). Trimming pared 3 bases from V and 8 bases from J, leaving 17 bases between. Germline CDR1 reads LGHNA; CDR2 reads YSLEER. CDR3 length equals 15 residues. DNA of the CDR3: TGCGCCAGCAGCCAGCGGGGTCAGAGGGGGGACATTCAGTACTTC. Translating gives CASSQRGQRGDIQYF.

The CDR3, as DNA: TGTGCCAGCAGCGTAGACTCGTCCTGGAAGCAGTTCTTC. It codes for CASSVDSSWKQFF. The chain employs TRBV9 and TRBJ2-1; D call uncertain. Trimming shortened V by 0 bases and J by 11 bases, and 12 bases separated the two germline ends. The CDR3 extends over 13 amino acids. CDR1 SGDLS and CDR2 YYNGEE come from the germline V gene.

Here the CDR3 reads CASSLGLRRDHEQYF. CDR3 sequence (DNA): TGTGCCAGCAGCTTAGGATTAAGGCGGGACCACGAGCAGTACTTC. This sequence joins TRBV5-8 and TRBJ2-7; TRBD2 might be the D (6 bases). The CDR3 extends over 15 amino acids. Trimming cost V 2 bases and J 5 bases, with 17 bases left between them. CDR1 is SGHTS, CDR2 YDEGEE, per germline. The full variable domain, its missing parts supplied by reference TRBV5-8 and TRBJ2-7, is EAGVTQSPTHLIKTRGQQATLRCSPISGHTSVYWYQQALGLGLQFLLWYDEGEERNRGNFPPRFSGRQFPNYSSELNVNALELEDSALYLCASSLGLRRDHEQYFGPGTRLTVT.

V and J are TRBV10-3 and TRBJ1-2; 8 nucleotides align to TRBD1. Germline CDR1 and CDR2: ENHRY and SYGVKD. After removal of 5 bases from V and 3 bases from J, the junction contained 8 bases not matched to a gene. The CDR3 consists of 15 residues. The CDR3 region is CAISILGQGDYGYTF. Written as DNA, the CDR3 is TGTGCCATCAGTATACTTGGACAGGGTGACTATGGCTACACCTTC.

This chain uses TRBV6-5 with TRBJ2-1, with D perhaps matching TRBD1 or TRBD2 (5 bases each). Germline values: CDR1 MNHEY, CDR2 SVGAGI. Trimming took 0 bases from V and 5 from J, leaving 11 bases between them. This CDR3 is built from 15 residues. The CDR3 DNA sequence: TGTGCCAGCAGTTACTCGATGGGACGGGACAATGAGCAGTTCTTC. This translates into CASSYSMGRDNEQFF.

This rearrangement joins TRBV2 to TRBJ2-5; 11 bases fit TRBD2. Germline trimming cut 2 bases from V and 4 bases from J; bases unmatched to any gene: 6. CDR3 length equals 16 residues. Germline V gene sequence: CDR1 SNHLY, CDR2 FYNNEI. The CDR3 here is CASSETLAGGVETQYF. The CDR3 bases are TGTGCCAGCAGTGAAACATTAGCGGGAGGGGTAGAGACCCAGTACTTC.

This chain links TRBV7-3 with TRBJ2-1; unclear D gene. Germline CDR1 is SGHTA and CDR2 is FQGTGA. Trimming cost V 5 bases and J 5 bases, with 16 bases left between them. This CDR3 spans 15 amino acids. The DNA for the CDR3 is TGTGCCAGCAGCCGCGGCTTCTCCTTTAACAATGAGCAGTTCTTC. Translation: CASSRGFSFNNEQFF.

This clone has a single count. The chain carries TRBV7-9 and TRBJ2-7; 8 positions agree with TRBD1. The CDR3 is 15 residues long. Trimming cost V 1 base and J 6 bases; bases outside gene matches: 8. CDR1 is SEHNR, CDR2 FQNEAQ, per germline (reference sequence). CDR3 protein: CASSLGTGKDREQYF. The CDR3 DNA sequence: TGTGCCAGCAGCTTAGGGACAGGGAAAGATCGCGAGCAGTACTTC.

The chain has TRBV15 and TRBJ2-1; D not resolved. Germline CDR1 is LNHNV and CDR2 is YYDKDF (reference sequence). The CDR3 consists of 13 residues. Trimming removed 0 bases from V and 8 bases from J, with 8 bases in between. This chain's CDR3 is CATSRDQGDEQFF. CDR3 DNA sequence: TGTGCCACCAGCAGAGATCAAGGCGATGAGCAGTTCTTC.

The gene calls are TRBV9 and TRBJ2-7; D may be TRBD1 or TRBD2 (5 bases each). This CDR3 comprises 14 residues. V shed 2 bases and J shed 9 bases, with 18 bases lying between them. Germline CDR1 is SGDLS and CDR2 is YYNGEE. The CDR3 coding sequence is TGTGCCAGCAGCGTTCCGGCGAATGGGGGTCGGCAGTACTTC. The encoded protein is CASSVPANGGRQYF.

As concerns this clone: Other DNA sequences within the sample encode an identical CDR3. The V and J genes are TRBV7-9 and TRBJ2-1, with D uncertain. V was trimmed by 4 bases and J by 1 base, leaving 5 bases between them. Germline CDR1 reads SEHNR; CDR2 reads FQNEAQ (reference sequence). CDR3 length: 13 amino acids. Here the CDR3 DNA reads TGTGCCAGCAGCTCCGGGTCCTACAATGAGCAGTTCTTC. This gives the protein CASSSGSYNEQFF.

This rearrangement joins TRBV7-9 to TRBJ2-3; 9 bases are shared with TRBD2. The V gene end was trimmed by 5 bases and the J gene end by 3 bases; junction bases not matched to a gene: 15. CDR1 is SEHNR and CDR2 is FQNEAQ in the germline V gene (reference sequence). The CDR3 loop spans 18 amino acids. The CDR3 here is CASSGSGRREGVTDTQYF. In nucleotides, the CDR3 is TGTGCCAGCAGCGGAAGTGGGAGGCGGGAGGGCGTGACAGATACGCAGTATTTT.

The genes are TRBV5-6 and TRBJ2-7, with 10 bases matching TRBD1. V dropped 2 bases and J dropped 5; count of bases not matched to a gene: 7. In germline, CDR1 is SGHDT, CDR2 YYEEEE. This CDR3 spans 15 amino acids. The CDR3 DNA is TGTGCCAGCAGCTTTGGTGACAGGGGGCTCCACGAGCAGTACTTC. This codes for CASSFGDRGLHEQYF.

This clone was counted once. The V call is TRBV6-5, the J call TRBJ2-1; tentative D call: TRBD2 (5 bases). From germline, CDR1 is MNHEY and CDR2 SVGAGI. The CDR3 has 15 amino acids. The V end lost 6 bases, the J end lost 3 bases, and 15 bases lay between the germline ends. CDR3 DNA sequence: TGTGCCAGCAGATCTCTCGGCGGGCTCTACAATGAGCAGTTCTTC. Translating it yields CASRSLGGLYNEQFF.

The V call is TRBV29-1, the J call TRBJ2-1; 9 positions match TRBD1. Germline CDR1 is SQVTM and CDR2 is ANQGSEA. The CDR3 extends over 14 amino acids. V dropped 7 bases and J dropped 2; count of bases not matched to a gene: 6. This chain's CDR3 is CSGRGTGTYNEQFF. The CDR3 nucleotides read TGCAGCGGCCGGGGGACAGGGACCTACAATGAGCAGTTCTTC.

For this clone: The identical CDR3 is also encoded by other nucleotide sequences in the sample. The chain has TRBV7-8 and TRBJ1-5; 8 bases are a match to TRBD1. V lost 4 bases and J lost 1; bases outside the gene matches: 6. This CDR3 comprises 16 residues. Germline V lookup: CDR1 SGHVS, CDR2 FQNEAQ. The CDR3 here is CASSSRRTGSNQPQHF. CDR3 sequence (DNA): TGTGCCAGCAGCTCCCGACGGACAGGGAGCAATCAGCCCCAGCATTTT.

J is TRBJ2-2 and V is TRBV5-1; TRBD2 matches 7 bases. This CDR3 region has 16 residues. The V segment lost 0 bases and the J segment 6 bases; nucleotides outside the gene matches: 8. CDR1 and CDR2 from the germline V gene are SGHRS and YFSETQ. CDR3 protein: CASSLEAGNSAGELFF. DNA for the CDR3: TGCGCCAGCAGCTTGGAAGCGGGAAATTCGGCCGGGGAGCTGTTTTTT.